Only one count was recorded for the clone carrying this T cell receptor beta chain. Its matching antigen is unknown. Sequencing used immunoSEQ multiplex PCR; TCRdb keeps in-frame clones, though not all of them. The sample lists fewer than 50,000 clones, 65% to 80% occurring once. The source of the sample is a study of immune evolution from preneoplasia to lung adenocarcinoma. Regarding the study as a whole: Normal lung had the highest top T cell clone frequencies. Later-stage lesions appeared to have more T cells, more diversity, less clonality.

Germline assignment: CDR1 MRHNA and CDR2 SNTAGT. V was trimmed by 10 bases and J by 3 bases, leaving 18 bases between them. This CDR3 is 14 amino acids long. Between the mid-2010s and the late 2010s, patients underwent resection in Japan or China. H&E slides confirmed each diagnosis, reviewed by two pathologists independently. V usage is TRBV6-4 and J usage is TRBJ1-1; weak D call: TRBD1 (6 bases). The sequenced sample consisted of FFPE invasive lung adenocarcinoma tissue. This receptor was identified in a person in their sixties or seventies with lung adenocarcinoma. The DNA of the CDR3 is TGTGCCAAGATGGGGGGGGCGAAGGACACTGAAGCTTTCTTT. It is translated as CAKMGGAKDTEAFF.